These 11 T cell receptor beta chains came from one sample sequenced in a study of T cells in Graves' hyperthyroidism and ophthalmopathy (dated by TCRdb to between 2019 and 2020). Library construction relied on multiplex PCR. TCRdb names Illumina HiSeq 2000 as the instrument used. Amplification of TCR beta CDR3 regions was carried out from RNA transcripts. A first-round RT-PCR of the TCR CDR3 used the HTBI primer set with the Qiagen OneStep RT-PCR kit. The public reads were run again by TCRdb, first through fastp at Q25 and then through MiXCR, and only productive beta chains were kept. CDR3 protein sequences are deduplicated, and each keeps its most common genes and DNA. The sample table records some 600,000 distinct CDR3 sequences; approximately 15% of these occur just once. The top ten clones comprise almost 6% of the sample. The sample consisted of blood. These receptors all stem from a woman under 40 with Graves' hyperthyroidism that later progressed to Graves' ophthalmopathy.

This clonotype was found a few times. The rearrangement links TRBV2 to TRBJ1-1; no definite D call. The germline V gene encodes CDR1 SNHLY and CDR2 FYNNEI. V lost 0 bases and J lost 4, with 15 bases in between. The CDR3 spans 16 residues. This CDR3 is CASSEAFWEESTEAFF. The CDR3 nucleotides read TGTGCCAGCAGTGAAGCTTTCTGGGAGGAGAGCACTGAAGCTTTCTTT. Together with reference TRBV2 and TRBJ1-1, the CDR3 gives the full variable domain: EPEVTQTPSHQVTQMGQEVILRCVPISNHLYFYWYRQILGQKVEFLVSFYNNEISEKSEIFDDQFSVERPDGSNFTLKIRSTKLEDSAMYFCASSEAFWEESTEAFFGQGTRLTVV.

This clonotype was counted many times. The chain has TRBV28 and TRBJ2-7; 10 positions match TRBD2. Germline V lookup: CDR1 MDHEN, CDR2 SYDVKM. The CDR3 has 13 amino acids. V shed 10 bases and J 3 bases; nucleotides not matched to a gene: 6. The CDR3 region has the DNA TGTGCCACCTATACTAGCGGGGACTACGAGCAGTACTTC. Translated: CATYTSGDYEQYF.

The V gene is TRBV19, the J gene TRBJ2-2; D call uncertain. The CDR3 runs 13 residues. Between the trimmed V and J ends, which lost 3 bases and 7 bases, there was a span of 9 bases. Germline CDR1 LNHDA, CDR2 SQIVND (reference sequence). The CDR3 loop reads CASSISNLGELFF. The CDR3 DNA reads as TGTGCCAGTAGTATCTCAAATCTCGGGGAGCTGTTTTTT.

About this clonotype: Given a much more abundant clone one base away, this may be a read error. CDR3 sequence reads: CASSQTQTSYGYTF. The CDR3, as DNA: TGTGCCAGCAGCCAAACCCAGACCTCCTATGGCTACACCTTC. This sequence joins TRBV7-9 and TRBJ1-2, with D unresolved. Germline V gene sequence: CDR1 SEHNR, CDR2 FQNEAQ (reference sequence). The V end was cut by 5 bases, the J end by 4 bases, with 14 bases between. The CDR3 totals 14 residues.

This clonotype was recorded many times. At one of its ends the junction is not consistent with the germline gene, which may arise from a read error. The rearrangement joins TRBV24-1 to TRBJ2-3, with 8 bases identical to TRBD1. The CDR3 sequence is 15 residues long. CDR1 KGHDR and CDR2 SFDVKD come from the germline V gene. The CDR3 sequence: CATRGQGARTDTQYF. For the CDR3, the DNA is TGTGCCACCAGGGGGCAGGGGGCGCGCACCGATACGCAGTATTTT.

The chain is built from TRBV6-5 and TRBJ2-5; D gene ambiguous. The germline gives CDR1 MNHEY, CDR2 SVGAGI. V was shortened by 2 bases and J by 3 bases, with 7 bases between the two germline ends. The CDR3 is 13 amino acids. The CDR3 reads CASSYELKETQYF. The CDR3 DNA reads TGTGCCAGCAGTTACGAACTAAAAGAGACCCAGTACTTC.

The rearrangement links TRBV7-9 to TRBJ2-5, with TRBD1 matching 8 bases. This CDR3 has 17 amino acids. CDR1 is SEHNR and CDR2 is FQNEAQ in the germline V gene (reference sequence). Trimming took 2 bases from V and 2 from J; bases not matched to a gene: 10. The CDR3 loop reads CASSLNPQGGHQETQYF. CDR3 nucleotide sequence: TGTGCCAGCAGCTTAAACCCACAGGGGGGCCATCAAGAGACCCAGTACTTC.

At least ten counts were recorded for this clonotype. The chain employs TRBV12-3 or TRBV12-4 and TRBJ1-2; a possible D gene is TRBD1 (5 bases). The CDR3 runs 12 residues. V was clipped by 1 base and J by 8 bases, with 8 bases between them. The CDR3 is CASSLDGGGYTF. CDR3 in DNA: TGTGCCAGCAGTTTAGATGGGGGAGGCTACACCTTC.

This clonotype was seen ten or more times. This chain connects TRBV19 to TRBJ1-5; a weak D match, TRBD1 (6 bases). This CDR3 region has 15 residues. Trimming took 8 bases from V and 4 from J, leaving 18 bases between them. Germline V CDR1 and CDR2: LNHDA, SQIVND (reference sequence). The CDR3 is CASSRGHLGNQPQHF. CDR3 sequence (DNA): TGTGCCAGTTCTAGGGGACACCTAGGAAATCAGCCCCAGCATTTT. The complete variable domain, with remaining parts taken from reference TRBV19 and TRBJ1-5, reads DGGITQSPKYLFRKEGQNVTLSCEQNLNHDAMYWYRQDPGQGLRLIYYSQIVNDFQKGDIAEGYSVSREKKESFPLTVTSAQKNPTAFYLCASSRGHLGNQPQHFGDGTRLSIL.

This clonotype showed up just a few times. The junction differs from germline at one of its ends, possibly a read error. V is TRBV5-1 and J is TRBJ2-1; TRBD2 matches at 12 bases. Per the germline V gene, CDR1 is SGHRS and CDR2 is YFSETQ. This CDR3 comprises 20 residues. The CDR3 region is CASSLVRTSGAIRVYNGQFF. The CDR3 nucleotides read TGCGCCAGCAGCTTGGTTAGGACTAGCGGGGCCATTAGGGTCTACAATGGGCAGTTCTTC.

The V gene is TRBV7-8, the J gene TRBJ2-3, with TRBD2 matching over 11 bases. With 4 bases clipped from V and 4 bases from J, the junction kept 4 bases outside the gene matches. The V gene's germline CDR1 is SGHVS and CDR2 FQNEAQ. The CDR3 consists of 15 residues. CDR3 loop: CASSYTSGSSDTQYF. DNA of the CDR3: TGTGCCAGCAGCTATACTAGCGGGAGCTCAGATACGCAGTATTTT.